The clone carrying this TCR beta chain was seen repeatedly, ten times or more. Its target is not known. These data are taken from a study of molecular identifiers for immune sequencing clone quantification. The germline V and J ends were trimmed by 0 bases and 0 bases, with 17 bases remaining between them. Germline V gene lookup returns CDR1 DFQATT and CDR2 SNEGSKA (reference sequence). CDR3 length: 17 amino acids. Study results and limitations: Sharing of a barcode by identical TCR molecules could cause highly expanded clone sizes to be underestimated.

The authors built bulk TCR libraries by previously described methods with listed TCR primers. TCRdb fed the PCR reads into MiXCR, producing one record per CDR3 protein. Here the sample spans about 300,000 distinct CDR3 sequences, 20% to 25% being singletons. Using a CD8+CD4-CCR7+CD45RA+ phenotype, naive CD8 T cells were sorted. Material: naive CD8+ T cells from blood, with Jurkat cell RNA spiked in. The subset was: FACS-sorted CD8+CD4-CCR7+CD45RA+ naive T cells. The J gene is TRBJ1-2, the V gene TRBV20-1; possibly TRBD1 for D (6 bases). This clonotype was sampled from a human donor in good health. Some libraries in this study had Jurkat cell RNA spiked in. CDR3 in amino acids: CSARDRTASPSNYGYTF. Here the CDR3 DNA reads TGCAGTGCTAGAGATAGGACAGCGTCCCCCTCTAACTATGGCTACACCTTC.